This T cell receptor (beta chain) was identified during a study of OX40 agonist ivuxolimab in advanced cancers. The overall study: Dose-escalation cases comprised hepatocellular carcinoma, melanoma, renal cell or head and neck cancer.

This clone was counted only a few times. Profiled with immunoSEQ multiplex PCR; TCRdb holds only in-frame clones, not every one. The sample has over 45,000 clones, around 74% seen once. The CDR3 loop spans 13 amino acids. Looked up from germline, CDR1 is GTSNPN and CDR2 is SVGIG (reference sequence). V lost 4 bases to trimming and J lost 3 bases; unmatched junction nucleotides: 5. The sequence was collected from an adult with an advanced solid tumor such as melanoma, head and neck, liver or kidney cancer. The chain links TRBV30 to TRBJ1-1; 7 bases line up with TRBD1. The sample in question was CD4+ or CD8+ T cells sorted from blood, obtained in a trial of the OX40 agonist ivuxolimab. CDR3 residues: CAWKRQGYTEAFF. CDR3 nucleotides: TGTGCCTGGAAACGACAGGGCTACACTGAAGCTTTCTTT.